These 20 T cell receptor beta chains share one sample of origin, sequenced in a study of T-cell reconstitution after alpha-beta-depleted transplantation in children (dated by TCRdb to about 2016). Library generation was performed with PCR. The data were produced on an Illumina HiSeq 2500. TCR libraries were prepared with molecular barcoding, using unique molecular identifiers to normalize TCRbeta repertoire quantification. TCRdb reanalyzed the raw reads on its own, using fastp at Q25 for trimming and MiXCR for clone calling, and kept in-frame beta chains. Each entry merges the rows of one CDR3 protein and shows their most common DNA and genes. The sample contains about 600,000 distinct CDR3 sequences, 20% to 25% of them found a single time. The ten largest account for about 14% of the sample. The treatment or condition label, as the study defines it: allogeneic hematopoietic cell transplantation with graft depleted of TCRalphabeta T cells and CD19 B cells.

The sequencing here drew on PBMCs, mostly from graft donor cells, taken 360 days after TCRalphabeta/CD19-depleted stem cell transplant. These receptors all stem from a boy younger than two who had a stem cell transplant for acute myeloid leukemia, so the T cells may come from the graft donor.

This clonotype was observed a handful of times. The chain employs TRBV30 and TRBJ2-7; TRBD1 is a possible D gene (5 bases). CDR3 length equals 15 residues. Trimming pared 0 bases from V and 3 bases from J, leaving 15 bases between. CDR1 is GTSNPN and CDR2 is SVGIG in the germline V gene (reference sequence). The CDR3 region is CAWSVSKGLGYEQYF. CDR3 in DNA: TGTGCCTGGAGTGTATCGAAGGGGCTAGGCTACGAGCAGTACTTC.

This clonotype was detected many times. The chain couples TRBV29-1 to TRBJ2-5, with 8 bases that match TRBD2. The CDR3 extends over 15 amino acids. Germline loops: CDR1 SQVTM, CDR2 ANQGSEA. The trim removed 8 bases at V and 5 bases at J, leaving 16 bases unmatched. The CDR3 protein is CSTNAGGDLLETQYF. The DNA for the CDR3 is TGCAGCACCAACGCGGGGGGCGATCTCCTGGAGACCCAGTACTTC.

This clonotype was recorded many times. The genes are TRBV7-9 and TRBJ2-2, with D maybe TRBD2 (7 bases). This CDR3 has 15 residues. CDR1 is SEHNR and CDR2 is FQNEAQ in the germline V gene (reference sequence). V gave up 5 bases and J gave up 2 bases, with 12 bases separating them. For the CDR3, the DNA is TGTGCCAGCAGCCGCGGGGGCCCAAACACCGGGGAGCTGTTTTTT. It is translated as CASSRGGPNTGELFF.

This clonotype was detected only a few times. The chain recombines TRBV12-3 or TRBV12-4 with TRBJ2-5; maybe TRBD1 (6 bases). V was trimmed by 7 bases and J by 2 bases, leaving 11 bases between them. This CDR3 comprises 13 residues. CDR3 coding DNA: TGTGCCAGCACAGACAGGCCACAAGAGACCCAGTACTTC. It encodes CASTDRPQETQYF.

The J gene is TRBJ2-5, the V gene TRBV20-1; D not resolved. The CDR3 length is 12 residues. V was cut by 6 bases and J by 1 base, with 9 bases left in between. Germline V CDR1 and CDR2: DFQATT, SNEGSKA (reference sequence). The CDR3 coding sequence is TGCAGTGCCCCCCGGACCCAAGAGACCCAGTACTTC. Encoded protein: CSAPRTQETQYF.

In its sample, this clonotype was seen a few times. The gene calls are TRBV15 and TRBJ2-7; TRBD1 matches 7 bases. Germline V CDR1 and CDR2: LNHNV, YYDKDF (reference sequence). This CDR3 is 16 amino acids long. J lost 1 base, V lost 0 bases, and 6 bases had no gene match. CDR3 bases: TGTGCCACCAGCAGAGATGTAGGGACAGTTTCCTACGAGCAGTACTTC. Encoded protein: CATSRDVGTVSYEQYF.

This clonotype was seen repeatedly, ten times or more. The V gene is TRBV14, the J gene TRBJ2-2, with D unresolved. The CDR3 consists of 14 residues. Per the germline V gene, CDR1 is SGHDN and CDR2 is FVKESK. V lost 6 bases and J lost 4, with 12 bases in between. CDR3 in amino acids: CASRGNLPTGELFF. CDR3 DNA: TGTGCCAGCAGGGGGAACTTGCCCACCGGGGAGCTGTTTTTT.

This clonotype was detected only a few times. The chain carries TRBV12-3 or TRBV12-4 and TRBJ2-2; 7 positions match TRBD1. The CDR3 is 13 amino acids. After removal of 9 bases from V and 6 bases from J, the junction contained 7 bases not matched to a gene. The CDR3 bases are TGTGCCAGTAACCCAGGGGGAGCCGGGGAGCTGTTTTTT. This translates into CASNPGGAGELFF.

The chain has TRBV24-1 and TRBJ2-5; the D gene is possibly TRBD2 (6 bases). This CDR3 comprises 16 residues. Germline-derived CDR1 and CDR2 are KGHDR and SFDVKD. Between the trimmed V and J ends, which lost 2 bases and 5 bases, there was a span of 17 bases. DNA of the CDR3: TGTGCCACCAGTGATTGGGACCCTCCCAGCGGGGAGACCCAGTACTTC. Its protein product is CATSDWDPPSGETQYF.

This clonotype was seen more than once but under ten times. The chain uses TRBV7-2 and TRBJ2-3, with 12 bases that match TRBD2. The CDR3 loop spans 17 amino acids. V shed 0 bases, J shed 0 bases, and the junction held 1 base outside the gene matches. Looked up from germline, CDR1 is SGHTA and CDR2 is FQGNSA. The CDR3 nucleotides read TGTGCCAGCAGCTTAGCGCTAGCGGGGGGGAGCACAGATACGCAGTATTTT. Amino acid sequence: CASSLALAGGSTDTQYF.

The J gene is TRBJ1-1, the V gene TRBV7-9; no firm D call. Trimming pared 4 bases from V and 4 bases from J, leaving 19 bases between. The length of the CDR3 is 16 residues. The germline CDR1 and CDR2 sequences are SEHNR and FQNEAQ (reference sequence). The CDR3 DNA follows: TGTGCCAGCAGCTCGACGAGGTCTCGAAGCTTCACTGAAGCTTTCTTT. Its protein is CASSSTRSRSFTEAFF.

This clonotype showed up just a few times. The rearrangement links TRBV20-1 to TRBJ2-5, with D possibly TRBD1 on 7 matching bases. The CDR3 has 13 amino acids. V gave up 6 bases and J gave up 5 bases, with 16 bases separating them. Per the germline V gene, CDR1 is DFQATT and CDR2 is SNEGSKA (reference sequence). CDR3 DNA: TGCAGTGCCAAGACAGGGACTTCGGAGACCCAGTACTTC. It yields the protein CSAKTGTSETQYF.

The V gene is TRBV5-4, the J gene TRBJ2-1, with D tentatively TRBD1 (6 bases). The V gene lost 4 bases and the J gene lost 7 bases, with 18 bases spanning the gap. The CDR3 length is 15 residues. CDR1 is SGHNT, CDR2 YYREEE, per germline (reference sequence). This CDR3 is CASSPSLGQLNEQFF. CDR3 bases: TGTGCCAGCAGCCCCAGTCTAGGACAGCTGAATGAGCAGTTCTTC.

V usage is TRBV29-1 and J usage is TRBJ1-1; no firm D call. This CDR3 has 12 amino acids. V was cut by 5 bases and J by 10 bases, with 17 bases left in between. Germline CDR1 SQVTM, CDR2 ANQGSEA. The CDR3 region has the DNA TGCAGCGTTCAAGGGTGGGGTTTAGGAGCTTTCTTT. It yields the protein CSVQGWGLGAFF.

V and J are TRBV12-3 or TRBV12-4 and TRBJ2-1, with 9 nucleotides matching TRBD2. The CDR3 is 15 amino acids. Trimming removed 5 bases from V and 7 bases from J; junction bases left unmatched: 9. CDR3 DNA sequence: TGTGCCAGCAGTATAACCCCTAGCGGGGTAAATGAGCAGTTCTTC. It translates to CASSITPSGVNEQFF.

This clonotype was seen at least ten times. The chain employs TRBV29-1 and TRBJ2-5, with TRBD1 identical over 9 bases. The CDR3 has 15 amino acids. Germline CDR1 and CDR2: SQVTM and ANQGSEA. With 4 bases clipped from V and 2 bases from J, the junction kept 8 bases outside the gene matches. CDR3 bases: TGCAGCGTTGGGAGATTAGACAGGGGGCAAGAGACCCAGTACTTC. Translating it yields CSVGRLDRGQETQYF.

This clonotype was counted a few times. The chain employs TRBV20-1 and TRBJ2-3, with 7 positions matching TRBD2. The CDR3 extends over 16 amino acids. V trimming: 0 bases; J trimming: 0 bases; junction bases outside the gene matches: 6. Germline V lookup: CDR1 DFQATT, CDR2 SNEGSKA (reference sequence). This CDR3 is CSARDPTSVSTDTQYF. For the CDR3, the DNA is TGCAGTGCTAGAGACCCTACTAGCGTTAGCACAGATACGCAGTATTTT.

This clonotype was detected only a few times. V is TRBV5-1 and J is TRBJ2-3, with D possibly matching TRBD2 (6 bases). The V and J ends lost 0 bases and 3 bases respectively, with 14 bases between them. Looked up from germline, CDR1 is SGHRS and CDR2 is YFSETQ. The CDR3 covers 16 residues. In nucleotides, the CDR3 is TGCGCCAGCAGCTTGGATGGAGGGGACGATACAGATACGCAGTATTTT. Encoded protein: CASSLDGGDDTDTQYF.

The chain joins TRBV13 to TRBJ2-1, with no clear D. This CDR3 comprises 13 residues. Deletions cut 2 bases from V and 8 bases from J, with 10 bases between. CDR1 is PRHDT, CDR2 FYEKMQ, per germline (reference sequence). The chain's CDR3 is CASSLNLAYEQFF. CDR3 nucleotide sequence: TGTGCCAGCAGCTTAAACTTAGCATATGAGCAGTTCTTC.

A few counts support this clonotype. The rearrangement links TRBV4-3 to TRBJ1-1; no definite D call. The V end was cut by 1 base, the J end by 2 bases, with 11 bases between. CDR3 size: 15 residues. Germline-derived CDR1 and CDR2 are LGHNA and YSLEER. Here the CDR3 reads CASSQGSTGNTEAFF. The CDR3 DNA sequence: TGCGCCAGCAGCCAAGGGTCTACGGGTAACACTGAAGCTTTCTTT.